One T cell receptor beta chain is described in this entry. Sequencing used immunoSEQ multiplex PCR; TCRdb keeps in-frame clones, though not all of them. The sample yields 250,000 to 400,000 clones, around 86% seen once. Germline CDR1 and CDR2: KGHSH and LQKENI. The CDR3 contains 16 residues. Trimming took 0 bases from V and 7 from J, leaving 13 bases between them. This entry is derived from a study of blood T cell repertoires in COVID-19. Study background: Samples representing acute and convalescent COVID-19 were sourced from the United States, Italy and Spain.

The receptor was derived from a man aged 50-59 years with active or convalescent COVID-19. The chain uses TRBV18 and TRBJ1-6, with a tentative D call TRBD1 (6 bases). The sequencing sample was made of peripheral blood. The CDR3 loop reads CASSPPSGASNSPLHF. CDR3 coding DNA: TGTGCCAGCTCACCACCCTCAGGGGCGTCCAATTCACCCCTCCACTTT.